This record looks at one TCR beta chain sequence and its context. This specimen belongs to a study of blood T cell repertoires in COVID-19. Across the study: Sites in the United States, Italy and Spain provided acute and convalescent COVID-19 samples. T cells, B-cell-depleted T cells, or PBMCs supplied cDNA or gDNA.

The CDR3 has 19 amino acids. Germline values: CDR1 MDHEN, CDR2 SYDVKM. Losses at the gene ends were 4 bases for V and 8 bases for J; bases not matched to a gene: 19. As originally analysed: Quantification of nucleated cells was approximated via reference gene primer amplification. Repertoires were generated with immunoSEQ multiplex PCR, while TCRdb's copy carries only in-frame clones and drops some. That table gives V, J and clone size, and the DNA gave D and trimming. There are 100,000 to 150,000 clones in the sample; 55% to 75% occur only once, and approximately 2% lies in the top ten. Specimen: peripheral blood. The TCR was taken from a woman in her sixties or seventies with acute or convalescent COVID-19. This chain uses TRBV28 with TRBJ1-6, with 8 bases fitting TRBD1. The CDR3 sequence is CASSSYPTGMDRDDSPLHF. The CDR3 region has the DNA TGTGCCAGCAGTTCATATCCCACCGGGATGGACAGGGATGATTCACCCCTCCACTTT.